This T cell receptor beta chain was found in a study of cytomegalovirus exposure and HLA in healthy donors. PCR involved 60 Vbeta and 13 Jbeta primers. Using immunoSEQ multiplex PCR, the repertoire was profiled, and TCRdb retains in-frame clones only, with some absent. Seen here are 140,000 or so clones, roughly 85% observed once, and the top ten hold around 3.2%. After removal of 2 bases from V and 3 bases from J, the junction contained 3 bases not matched to a gene. The CDR3 totals 14 residues. Germline V gene lookup returns CDR1 SGHRS and CDR2 YFSETQ. This TCR derives from a male donor in good health and CMV-seronegative. The chain uses TRBV5-1 and TRBJ2-7; 9 bases match TRBD1. The material sequenced was PBMCs. The DNA for the CDR3 is TGCGCCAGCAGCTTACCGGGACAGGGCTACGAGCAGTACTTC. Its protein product is CASSLPGQGYEQYF.